This is a list of T cell receptor beta chains from one sample in a study of T cell changes during pregnancy in multiple sclerosis. Assay: immunoSEQ multiplex PCR; the TCRdb copy retains only in-frame clones and omits some. The data hold around 50,000 clones, with around 93% observed a single time. The sample was CD8+ T cells from peripheral blood mononuclear cells, taken in the first trimester of pregnancy. The receptors were sampled from a female donor with multiple sclerosis, enrolled in a pregnancy study. Each CDR3 is given with its conserved first and last residue. The D gene is left open where the match is weak. Size values are once, few and many counts, or a class for expanded clones, and some rows have none.

>NA|15|TRBV7-3|TRBJ2-5|TRBD1
CASSPGTGGLETQYF
TGTGCCAGCAGCCCTGGGACAGGGGGATTGGAGACCCAGTACTTC
>NA|13|TRBV6-5|TRBJ1-1|NA
CASSNRQHTEAFF
TGTGCCAGCAGTAACCGACAGCACACTGAAGCTTTCTTT
>NA|15|TRBV12-5|TRBJ1-2|NA
CASGLGSWGRQGYTF
TGTGCTAGTGGTTTGGGGTCATGGGGCAGGCAGGGCTACACCTTC
>NA|13|TRBV29-1|TRBJ1-1|TRBD1
CSVGQGWNTEAFF
TGCAGCGTCGGACAGGGGTGGAACACTGAAGCTTTCTTT
>NA|14|TRBV6-5|TRBJ1-2|NA
CASTPLEINYGYTF
TGTGCCAGCACCCCTCTAGAGATAAACTATGGCTACACCTTC
>few|15|TRBV6-5|TRBJ1-2|NA
CASSYSISANYGYTF
TGTGCCAGCAGTTACTCGATATCAGCTAACTATGGCTACACCTTC
>NA|15|TRBV27|TRBJ1-1|NA
CASSSNTGMNTEAFF
TGTGCCAGCAGTTCGAATACAGGGATGAACACTGAAGCTTTCTTT
>few|16|TRBV28|TRBJ2-3|TRBD2
CASSFALAGNTDTQYF
TGTGCCAGCAGTTTCGCACTAGCGGGGAACACAGATACGCAGTATTTT
>NA|15|TRBV6-6|TRBJ2-1|TRBD2
CASTIGTSGYNEQFF
TGTGCCAGCACCATCGGGACTAGCGGTTACAATGAGCAGTTCTTC
>NA|20|TRBV5-1|TRBJ1-1|TRBD1
CASSLAQLNPNRGQNTEAFF
TGCGCCAGCAGCTTGGCCCAACTAAACCCTAACAGGGGGCAGAACACTGAAGCTTTCTTT
>few|16|TRBV27|TRBJ2-7|TRBD2
CASSSGTSGRSPEQYF
TGTGCCAGCAGTTCCGGGACTAGCGGGAGGTCCCCCGAACAGTACTTC
>NA|14|TRBV28|TRBJ2-7|TRBD1
CASSPGTGYYEQYF
TGTGCCAGCAGTCCCGGGACAGGGTACTACGAGCAGTACTTC
>NA|14|TRBV27|TRBJ2-4|TRBD1
CASSSRDRAHIQYF
TGTGCCAGCAGTAGCCGGGACAGGGCACACATTCAGTACTTC
>NA|14|TRBV7-9|TRBJ2-7|NA
CASSLVPEEYEQYF
TGTGCCAGCAGCCTAGTCCCGGAGGAGTACGAGCAGTACTTC
>NA|16|TRBV7-9|TRBJ1-2|NA
CASSPPPQGKGDGYTF
TGTGCCAGCAGCCCGCCCCCTCAGGGGAAGGGGGATGGCTACACCTTC
>NA|15|TRBV9|TRBJ2-1|TRBD2
CASSLGTSGGDEQFF
TGTGCCAGCAGCCTAGGGACTAGCGGGGGAGATGAGCAGTTCTTC
>NA|12|TRBV19|TRBJ1-1|NA
CASNGGIAEAFF
TGTGCCAGTAACGGGGGGATCGCTGAAGCTTTCTTT
>NA|15|TRBV5-4|TRBJ2-7|TRBD1
CASSPRDRGSYEQYF
TGTGCCAGCAGCCCCCGGGACAGGGGCTCCTACGAGCAGTACTTC
>once|17|TRBV15|TRBJ2-7|TRBD2
CATSRESSGIISYEQYF
TGTGCCACCAGCAGAGAATCTAGCGGGATAATCTCCTACGAGCAGTACTTC
>NA|16|TRBV11-2|TRBJ1-1|TRBD1
CASSFRRGQGNTEAFF
TGTGCCAGCAGCTTCCGGAGGGGACAGGGGAACACTGAAGCTTTCTTT
>NA|15|TRBV29-1|TRBJ2-7|TRBD2
CSVVVIAGPPYEQYF
TGCAGCGTTGTGGTGATAGCGGGGCCCCCCTACGAGCAGTACTTC
>NA|14|TRBV13|TRBJ2-7|NA
CASSLGPGAYEQYF
TGTGCCAGCAGCTTAGGCCCAGGGGCCTACGAGCAGTACTTC
>NA|17|TRBV7-6|TRBJ2-5|TRBD2
CASSPPWTSGNQETQYF
TGTGCCAGCAGCCCCCCGTGGACTAGCGGGAACCAAGAGACCCAGTACTTC
>NA|15|TRBV6-6|TRBJ1-5|NA
CASSPSGASNQPQHF
TGTGCCAGCAGCCCGTCAGGGGCCAGCAATCAGCCCCAGCATTTT
>NA|16|TRBV5-1|TRBJ1-2|TRBD1
CASSLASQGANYGYTF
TGCGCCAGCAGCTTGGCCTCGCAGGGGGCTAACTATGGCTACACCTTC
>NA|13|TRBV18|TRBJ1-1|NA
CASSLEWNTEAFF
TGTGCCAGCTCACTTGAGTGGAACACTGAAGCTTTCTTT
>NA|11|TRBV19|TRBJ2-3|NA
CASSLTDTQYF
TGTGCCAGTAGTTTAACAGATACGCAGTATTTT